This TCR beta chain emerged from a study of Ad26.COV2.S vaccination and SARS-CoV-2 variants. Study-wide findings and caveats: Marked by substantial breadth, spike-specific CD8+ and CD4+ T cell responses were reportedly seen after vaccination. Whether participants received vaccine or placebo, their non-spike TCR breadth was similar.

Treatment specified: some 19 received Ad26.COV2.S at low or high dose, single or two shots; a few received placebo; per-sample allocation not given. Sampling took place 63 days after the first vaccine or placebo injection. Its platform was an Ad26 vector, and its expressed antigen was Wuhan-strain SARS-CoV-2 spike. The sample holds one count of this clone. What it recognizes is unknown. Using immunoSEQ multiplex PCR, the repertoire was profiled, and TCRdb retains in-frame clones only, with some absent. Of 350,000 to 600,000 clones in the sample, nearly 90% were seen once. V lost 1 base, J lost 3 bases, and 12 bases lay in between. Germline V gene sequence: CDR1 MGHRA, CDR2 YSYEKL. The CDR3 sequence is 15 residues long.

The receptor was isolated from a person between 18 and 59 years old who received the Ad26.COV2.S COVID-19 vaccine or a placebo. The sample was peripheral blood, taken in a trial of Ad26.COV2.S vaccine versus placebo. This sequence joins TRBV4-1 and TRBJ1-2, with D possibly TRBD1 on 5 matching bases. CDR3 DNA sequence: TGCGCCAGCAGCCAAGGACTGGGACGGCACTATGGCTACACCTTC. Protein sequence: CASSQGLGRHYGYTF.